The entry below describes one TCR beta chain. Its antigen remains unidentified. The ends were cut back, 1 base at V and 8 bases at J, with 14 bases in the middle. Germline-derived CDR1 and CDR2 are LNHNV and YYDKDF (reference sequence). The CDR3 is 15 amino acids. These data originate in a study of cytomegalovirus exposure and HLA in healthy donors. PCR employed 60 Vbeta and 13 Jbeta primers. Profiled with immunoSEQ multiplex PCR; TCRdb holds only in-frame clones, not every one. The sample contains 150,000 to 200,000 clones, 80% to 90% of which appear only once. Study-level points and caveats: In presence/absence analyses, roughly uniform sequencing depth across donors was assumed. Later on, a genetic analysis was performed. It linked a missense variant in DCLRE1C with V- and J-gene trimming of TCR beta.

The origin of this receptor is a man aged 45-65 years in good health and CMV-seropositive. Sequencing was performed on PBMCs. This chain uses TRBV15 with TRBJ1-4, with D tentatively TRBD1 (5 bases). This CDR3 reads CATSRADRRGEKLFF. In DNA form, the CDR3 reads TGTGCCACCAGCAGAGCGGACCGGCGGGGGGAAAAACTGTTTTTT.